The 2 T cell receptor beta chains listed next were all sequenced from one sample in a study of response to subunit inactivated influenza vaccine. TCRdb re-derived calls from the RT-PCR reads in MiXCR, one entry per CDR3 protein. The table includes about half a million distinct CDR3 sequences, approximately 24% detected once. The starting material was CD4+ T cells sorted from PBMCs, obtained about 5 days after vaccination. Receptors originate from a man aged 45-65 years who received an inactivated influenza vaccine.

The chain links TRBV14 to TRBJ2-7; unclear D gene. CDR1 SGHDN and CDR2 FVKESK come from the germline V gene. The CDR3 sequence is 12 residues long. Deletions cut 8 bases from V and 3 bases from J, with 11 bases between. The CDR3 bases are TGTGCCAGCGCGAGATACTACTACGAGCAGTACTTC. It specifies CASARYYYEQYF.

This clonotype came up a few times. The J gene is TRBJ2-3, the V gene TRBV30; D may be TRBD1 or TRBD2 (6 bases each). Germline V lookup: CDR1 GTSNPN, CDR2 SVGIG (reference sequence). This CDR3 is built from 14 residues. V lost 0 bases and J lost 4, with 11 bases in between. As DNA, the CDR3 is TGTGCCTGGAGTGTACAGGGCGGGGCAGATACGCAGTATTTT. Encoded protein: CAWSVQGGADTQYF. Full variable domain (remainder filled in from reference TRBV30 and TRBJ2-3): SQTIHQWPATLVQPVGSPLSLECTVEGTSNPNLYWYRQAAGRGLQLLFYSVGIGQISSEVPQNLSASRPQDRQFILSSKKLLLSDSGFYLCAWSVQGGADTQYFGPGTRLTVL.